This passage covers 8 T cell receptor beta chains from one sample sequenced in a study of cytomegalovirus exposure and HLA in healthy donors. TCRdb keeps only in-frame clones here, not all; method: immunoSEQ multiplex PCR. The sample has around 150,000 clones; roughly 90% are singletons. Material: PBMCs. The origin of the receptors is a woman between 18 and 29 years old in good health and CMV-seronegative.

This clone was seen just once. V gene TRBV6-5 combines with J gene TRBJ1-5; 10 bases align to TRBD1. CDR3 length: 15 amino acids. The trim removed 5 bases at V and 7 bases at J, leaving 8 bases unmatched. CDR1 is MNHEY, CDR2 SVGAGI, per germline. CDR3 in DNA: TGTGCCAGCAGTCAGGGACAGGGGAGGTACCAGCCCCAGCATTTT. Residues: CASSQGQGRYQPQHF.

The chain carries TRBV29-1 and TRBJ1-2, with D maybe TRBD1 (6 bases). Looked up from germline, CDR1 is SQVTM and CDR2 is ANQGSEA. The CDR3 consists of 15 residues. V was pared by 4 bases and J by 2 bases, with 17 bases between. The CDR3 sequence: CSVGQGRGANYGYTF. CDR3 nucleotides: TGCAGCGTTGGCCAGGGGAGAGGGGCCAACTATGGCTACACCTTC.

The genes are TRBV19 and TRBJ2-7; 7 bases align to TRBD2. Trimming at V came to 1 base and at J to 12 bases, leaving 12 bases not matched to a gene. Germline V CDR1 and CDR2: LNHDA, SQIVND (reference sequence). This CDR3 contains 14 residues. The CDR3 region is CASSIGSADGRRYF. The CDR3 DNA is TGTGCCAGTAGTATAGGAAGTGCAGACGGGAGGCGGTACTTC.

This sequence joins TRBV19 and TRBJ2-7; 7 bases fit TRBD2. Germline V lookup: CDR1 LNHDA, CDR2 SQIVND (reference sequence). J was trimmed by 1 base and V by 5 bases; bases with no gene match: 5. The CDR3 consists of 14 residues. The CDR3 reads CASSPSGTSYEQYF. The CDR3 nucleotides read TGTGCCAGTAGTCCAAGCGGGACTTCCTACGAGCAGTACTTC.

CDR3 nucleotide sequence: TGTGCCAGCAGTTTACAGGGGGCTAATGAAAAACTGTTTTTT. As protein: CASSLQGANEKLFF. The V gene is TRBV27, the J gene TRBJ1-4; TRBD1 agrees at 7 bases. CDR1 and CDR2 from the germline V gene are MNHEY and SMNVEV (reference sequence). With V trimmed by 2 bases and J by 3 bases, 0 bases remained unmatched. This CDR3 comprises 14 residues. The whole variable domain, filled in from reference TRBV27 and TRBJ1-4, reads EAQVTQNPRYLITVTGKKLTVTCSQNMNHEYMSWYRQDPGLGLRQIYYSMNVEVTDKGDVPEGYKVSRKEKRNFPLILESPSPNQTSLYFCASSLQGANEKLFFGSGTQLSVL.

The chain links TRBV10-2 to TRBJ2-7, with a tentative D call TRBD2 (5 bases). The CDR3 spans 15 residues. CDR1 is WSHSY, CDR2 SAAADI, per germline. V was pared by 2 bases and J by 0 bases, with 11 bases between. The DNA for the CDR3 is TGCGCCAGCAGTGAGGTGGCGGGCGGCTCCTACGAGCAGTACTTC. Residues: CASSEVAGGSYEQYF.

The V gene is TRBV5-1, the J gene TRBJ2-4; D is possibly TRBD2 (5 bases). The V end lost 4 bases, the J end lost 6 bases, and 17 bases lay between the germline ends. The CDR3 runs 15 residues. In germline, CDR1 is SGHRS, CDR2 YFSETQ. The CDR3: CASSRGFLIPNIQYF. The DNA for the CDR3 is TGCGCCAGCAGCCGAGGGTTCCTCATCCCAAACATTCAGTACTTC.

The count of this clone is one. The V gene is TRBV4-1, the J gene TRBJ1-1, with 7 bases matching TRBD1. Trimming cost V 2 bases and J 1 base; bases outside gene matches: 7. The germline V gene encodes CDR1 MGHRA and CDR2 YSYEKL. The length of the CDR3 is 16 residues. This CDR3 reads CASSQRRQGPNTEAFF. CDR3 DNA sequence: TGCGCCAGCAGCCAAAGAAGACAGGGACCGAACACTGAAGCTTTCTTT.